This TCR beta chain stems from a study of blood T cell repertoires in COVID-19 (dated by TCRdb to 2018 to 2021). Broadly, across the study: Samples from collaborators originated in the United States, Italy and Spain and spanned both the acute and convalescent phases of COVID-19. The dataset comprised deeply sampled blood TCRbeta repertoires from subjects exposed to, actively infected with, or recovered from COVID-19. The prospective study material was composed of cDNA or gDNA derived from T cells, B-cell-depleted T cells, or PBMCs. Where available, HLA class I and class II types were taken from metadata supplied by the sample provider and were not determined by assay-based typing. Nearly every sample came with metadata listing a de-identified subject ID, COVID-19 status, age in years and sex. The repertoires were released in a freely available public database meant as a resource for research on the immune response to SARS-CoV-2. Samples came from the ongoing ImmuneRACE study (first 160 participants) plus 1,254 subjects from 6 global collaborators. Results and caveats for the whole study, not just this receptor: Clinical and demographic metadata were provided uncurated, with the amount varying by source and participant.

Another Seattle source contributed samples from volunteer blood donors who had recovered from COVID-19. Each collaborating institution followed its own protocols to collect whole blood in K2EDTA tubes. For TCRbeta analysis, collaborators shipped samples in one of three forms: frozen whole blood, isolated PBMCs, or DNA extracted from either of those sample types. Trimming at the junction amounts to 2 bases on V and 2 bases on J, and the germline ends lie 12 bases apart. The cysteine opens and the phenylalanine closes a CDR3 of 15 amino acids. Only the CDR3 DNA is retained, 45 bases long and in frame from the first base. CDR1 and CDR2, looked up from the germline V gene, are MNHNS and SASEGT. The immunoSEQ Assay, a bias-controlled multiplex PCR, was used to amplify TCRbeta CDR3 regions from genomic DNA. The study's own analysis went as follows. Nucleated cell counts per sample were estimated from amplification of reference gene primers within the assay. To quantify the absolute abundance of each unique TCRbeta CDR3 rearrangement, sequence reads were collapsed and filtered. For each sample, productive Simpson clonality was calculated as the square root of Simpson's diversity index across productive rearrangements. TCRdb mirrors the immuneACCESS table, restricted to in-frame sequences. Some clones are absent from its copies; in checked studies, under half trace to an unresolved V gene, and the reason for the others is unknown. That table is the source of V, J and clone size, and D and trimming were worked out from the DNA. This sample holds about 250,000 clones; around 86% were observed only once. The ten largest clones represent around 1.7% of the sample.

Of note for this clone: The clone's antigen remains unknown. There are no base qualities to consult, and no much larger clone falls within one base.

This receptor was taken from a woman aged 60-75 years who had recovered from COVID-19. The rearrangement joined TRBV6-1 to TRBJ1-1, and TRBD1 may be the D gene, going by 5 matching bases. Sequenced sample: peripheral blood. The DNA sequence is as follows: TGTGCCAGCAGTGAACCCCAGGGTTTCAACACTGAAGCTTTCTTT. Translated, this is CASSEPQGFNTEAFF.